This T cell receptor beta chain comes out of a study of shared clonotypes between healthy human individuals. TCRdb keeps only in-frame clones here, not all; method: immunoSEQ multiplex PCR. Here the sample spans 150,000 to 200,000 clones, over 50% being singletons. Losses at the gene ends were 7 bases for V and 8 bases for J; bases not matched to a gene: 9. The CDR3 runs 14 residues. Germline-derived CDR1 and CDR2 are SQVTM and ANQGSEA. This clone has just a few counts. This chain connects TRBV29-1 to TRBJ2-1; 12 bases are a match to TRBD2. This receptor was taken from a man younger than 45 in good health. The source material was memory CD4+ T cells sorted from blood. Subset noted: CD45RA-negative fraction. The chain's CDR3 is CSAKTSGSSYEQFF. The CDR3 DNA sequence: TGCAGCGCCAAGACTAGCGGGAGCTCCTATGAGCAGTTCTTC.